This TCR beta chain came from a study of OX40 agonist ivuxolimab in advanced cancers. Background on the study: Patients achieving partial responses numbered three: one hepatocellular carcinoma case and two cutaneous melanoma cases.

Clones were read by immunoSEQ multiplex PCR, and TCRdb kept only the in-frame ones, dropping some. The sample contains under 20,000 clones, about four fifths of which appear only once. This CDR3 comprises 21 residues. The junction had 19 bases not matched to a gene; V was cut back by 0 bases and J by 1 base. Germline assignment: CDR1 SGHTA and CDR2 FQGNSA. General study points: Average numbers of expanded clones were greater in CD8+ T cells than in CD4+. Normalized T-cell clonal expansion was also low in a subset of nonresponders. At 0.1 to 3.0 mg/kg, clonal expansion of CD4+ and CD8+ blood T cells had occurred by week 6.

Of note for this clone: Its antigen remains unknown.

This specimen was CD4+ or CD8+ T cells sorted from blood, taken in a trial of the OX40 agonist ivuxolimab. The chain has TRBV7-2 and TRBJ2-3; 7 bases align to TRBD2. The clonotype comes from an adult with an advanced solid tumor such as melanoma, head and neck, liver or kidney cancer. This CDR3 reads CASSLAPLRRERWSGTDTQYF. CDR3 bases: TGTGCCAGCAGCTTAGCCCCCCTGCGGCGGGAGAGGTGGTCGGGCACAGATACGCAGTATTTT. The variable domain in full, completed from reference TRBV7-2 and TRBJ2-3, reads GAGVSQSPSNKVTEKGKDVELRCDPISGHTALYWYRQSLGQGLEFLIYFQGNSAPDKSGLPSDRFSAERTGGSVSTLTIQRTQQEDSAVYLCASSLAPLRRERWSGTDTQYFGPGTRLTVL.